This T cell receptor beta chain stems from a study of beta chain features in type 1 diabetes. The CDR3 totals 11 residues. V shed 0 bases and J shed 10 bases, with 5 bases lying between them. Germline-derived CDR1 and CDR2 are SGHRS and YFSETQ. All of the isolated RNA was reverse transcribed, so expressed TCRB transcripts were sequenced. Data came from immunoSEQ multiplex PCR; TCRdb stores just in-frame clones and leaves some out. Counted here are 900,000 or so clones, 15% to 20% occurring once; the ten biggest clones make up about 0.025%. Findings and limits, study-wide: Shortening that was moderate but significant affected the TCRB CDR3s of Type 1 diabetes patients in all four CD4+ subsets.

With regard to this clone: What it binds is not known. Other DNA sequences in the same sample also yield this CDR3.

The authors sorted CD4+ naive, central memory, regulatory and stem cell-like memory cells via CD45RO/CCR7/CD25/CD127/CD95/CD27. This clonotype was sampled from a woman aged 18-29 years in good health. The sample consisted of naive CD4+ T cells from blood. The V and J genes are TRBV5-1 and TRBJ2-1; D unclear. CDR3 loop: CASSLVGEQFF. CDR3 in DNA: TGCGCCAGCAGCTTGGTTGGAGAGCAGTTCTTC.